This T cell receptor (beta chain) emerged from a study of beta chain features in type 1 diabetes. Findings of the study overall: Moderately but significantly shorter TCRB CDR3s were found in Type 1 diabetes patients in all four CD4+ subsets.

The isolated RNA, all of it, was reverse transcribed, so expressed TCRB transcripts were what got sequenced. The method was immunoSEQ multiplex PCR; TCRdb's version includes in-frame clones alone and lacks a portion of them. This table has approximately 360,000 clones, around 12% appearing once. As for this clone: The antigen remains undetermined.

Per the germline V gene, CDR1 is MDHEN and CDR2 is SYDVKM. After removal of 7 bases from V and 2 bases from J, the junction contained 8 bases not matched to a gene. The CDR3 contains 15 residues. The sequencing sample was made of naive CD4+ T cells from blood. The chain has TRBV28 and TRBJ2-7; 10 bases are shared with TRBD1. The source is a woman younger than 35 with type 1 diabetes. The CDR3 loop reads CASTLSGQGTYEQYF. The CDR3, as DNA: TGTGCCAGCACCCTTTCGGGACAGGGGACCTACGAGCAGTACTTC.